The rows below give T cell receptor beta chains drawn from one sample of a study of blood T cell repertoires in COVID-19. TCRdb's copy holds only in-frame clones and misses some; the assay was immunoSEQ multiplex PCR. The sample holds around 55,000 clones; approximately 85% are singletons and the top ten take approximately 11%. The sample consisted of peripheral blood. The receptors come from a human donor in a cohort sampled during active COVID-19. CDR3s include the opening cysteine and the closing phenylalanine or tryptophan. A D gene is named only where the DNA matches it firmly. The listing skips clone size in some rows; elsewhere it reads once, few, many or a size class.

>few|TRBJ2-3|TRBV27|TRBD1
TGTGCCAGCAGCACCCTCCGGGGAACAGGGGGCACAGATACGCAGTATTTT
CASSTLRGTGGTDTQYF
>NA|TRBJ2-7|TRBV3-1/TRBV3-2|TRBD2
TGTGCCAGCAGCCAAGGGGCTAGCGGGAGGGTATACGAGCAGTACTTC
CASSQGASGRVYEQYF
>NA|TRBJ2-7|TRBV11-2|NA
TGTGCCAGCACACCAGGGTCTGGCGAGCAGTACTTC
CASTPGSGEQYF
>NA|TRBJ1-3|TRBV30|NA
TGTGCCTGGGGCAGACAGAGCCCCTCTGGAAACACCATATATTTT
CAWGRQSPSGNTIYF
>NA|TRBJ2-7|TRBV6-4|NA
TGTGCCAGCAGTGTTGACGCAGGCTACGAGCAGTACTTC
CASSVDAGYEQYF
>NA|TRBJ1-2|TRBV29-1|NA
TGCAGCGTTCTCCCCACCTCCTACGGCTACACCTTC
CSVLPTSYGYTF
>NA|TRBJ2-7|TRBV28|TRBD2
TGTGCCAGTGTCTCGGGGGGTTTTGAGGGCCTGGGCTCCTACGAGCAGTACTTC
CASVSGGFEGLGSYEQYF
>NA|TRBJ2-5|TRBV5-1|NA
TGCGCCAGCAGCCTCGGACAGCGCCAGTACTTC
CASSLGQRQYF
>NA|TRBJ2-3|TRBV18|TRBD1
TGTGCCAGCTCAGGGACAGGGACAGATACGCAGTATTTT
CASSGTGTDTQYF
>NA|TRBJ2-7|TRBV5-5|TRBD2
TGTGCCAGCATCCTTAGCGGGAGTAACGAGCAGTACTTC
CASILSGSNEQYF
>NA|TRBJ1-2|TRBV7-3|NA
TGTGCCAGCAGCTTAACCCCGTGGGGCTCTGGCTACACCTTC
CASSLTPWGSGYTF
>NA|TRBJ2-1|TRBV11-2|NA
TGTGCCAGCACCTCGAACAGGCATTCTCGCAATGAGCAGTTCTTC
CASTSNRHSRNEQFF
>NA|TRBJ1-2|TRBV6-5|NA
TGTGCCACCGAGAATGGACAATCCGGCTACACCTTC
CATENGQSGYTF
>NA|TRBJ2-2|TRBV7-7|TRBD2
TGTGCTAGCAGCTTAGCAGCGGGAACGGCCGGGGAGCTGTTTTTT
CASSLAAGTAGELFF
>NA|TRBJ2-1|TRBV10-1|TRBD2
TGCGCCAGCAGTGAGACAGCGGGAGTGAATGAGCAGTTCTTC
CASSETAGVNEQFF
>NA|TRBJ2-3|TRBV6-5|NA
TGTGCCAGCAGGGGGGCATGGCGAAGCCCGGATACGCAGTATTTT
CASRGAWRSPDTQYF
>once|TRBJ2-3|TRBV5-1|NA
TGCGCCAGCACGGGCCCCGGGAGTAGCACAGATACGCAGTATTTT
CASTGPGSSTDTQYF
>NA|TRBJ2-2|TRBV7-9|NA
TGTGCCAGCAGCTTAGTGGAGGGTACCGGGGAGCTGTTTTTT
CASSLVEGTGELFF
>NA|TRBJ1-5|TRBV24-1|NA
TGTGCCACCAGTGAAGGAGGTTTCAATCAGCCCCAGCATTTT
CATSEGGFNQPQHF
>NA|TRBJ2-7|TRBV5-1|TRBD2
TGCGCCAGCAGCTTGGGGACGGGAGGCCCCTACGAGCAGTACTTC
CASSLGTGGPYEQYF
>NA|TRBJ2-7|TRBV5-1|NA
TGCGCCAGCAGCTTGGCCCGTGAGGTGGTTGACGAGCAGTACTTC
CASSLAREVVDEQYF
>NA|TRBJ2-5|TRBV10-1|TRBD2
TGCGCCAGCAGCTTAGGACTAGCGGGAGGAGAGACCCAGTACTTC
CASSLGLAGGETQYF
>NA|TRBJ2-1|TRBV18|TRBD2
TGTGCCAGCTCACCGACAATAGCGGGAGGGGGGTACAATGAGCAGTTCTTC
CASSPTIAGGGYNEQFF
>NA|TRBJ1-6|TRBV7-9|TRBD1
TGTGCCAGCAGCGACGGGGACAGGGATAATTCACCCCTCCACTTT
CASSDGDRDNSPLHF
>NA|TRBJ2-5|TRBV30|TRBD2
TGTGCCTGGAGTGCTCTAGCGGGAGGCCGCCAAGAGACCCAGTACTTC
CAWSALAGGRQETQYF
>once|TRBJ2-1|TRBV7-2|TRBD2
TGTGCCAGCAGCTTATGGACTAGCGGGAGAAACAATGAGCAGTTCTTC
CASSLWTSGRNNEQFF
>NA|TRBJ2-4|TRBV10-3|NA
TGTGCCATCAGTGATCCCGGGCGGGAAGGCAAAAACATTCAGTACTTC
CAISDPGREGKNIQYF
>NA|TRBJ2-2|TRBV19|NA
TGTGCCAGTAGTACCCCTCTCGGGGAGCTGTTTTTT
CASSTPLGELFF
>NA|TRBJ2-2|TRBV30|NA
TGTGCCTGGAGGGTCAGGTTTCCCGGGGAGCTGTTTTTT
CAWRVRFPGELFF
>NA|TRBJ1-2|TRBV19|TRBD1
TGTGCCGGCCGAACAGGGGCCTATGGCTACACCTTC
CAGRTGAYGYTF
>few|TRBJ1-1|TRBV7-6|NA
TGTGCCAGCAGCTCCCCTGGGGAGGGGCTGAACACTGAAGCTTTCTTT
CASSSPGEGLNTEAFF
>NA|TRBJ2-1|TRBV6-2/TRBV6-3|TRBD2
TGTGCCAGCAGTTACAAAGCGGGAGCACCCTACAATGAGCAGTTCTTC
CASSYKAGAPYNEQFF
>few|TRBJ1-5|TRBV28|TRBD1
TGTGCCAGCGTTCAAAGGGGGCTGTATCAGCCCCAGCATTTT
CASVQRGLYQPQHF
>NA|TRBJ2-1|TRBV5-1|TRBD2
TGCGCCAGCAGCTTGTTTCTAGCGGGCGACAATGAGCAGTTCTTC
CASSLFLAGDNEQFF
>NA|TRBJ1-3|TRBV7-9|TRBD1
TGTGCCAGCAGCCCGGACAGGTCCGTACGCTCTGGAAACACCATATATTTT
CASSPDRSVRSGNTIYF
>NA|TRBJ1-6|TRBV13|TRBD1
TGTGCCAGCAGCCAAGACAAGACAGGGGGCGAGGAACATTCACCCCTCCACTTT
CASSQDKTGGEEHSPLHF
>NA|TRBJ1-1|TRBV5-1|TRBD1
TGCGCCAGCAGCGGACGGACAGGGCAGAACACTGAAGCTTTCTTT
CASSGRTGQNTEAFF
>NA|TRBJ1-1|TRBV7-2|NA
TGTGCCAGCAGCAGCCGGAGAAACGAGGAAGCTTTCTTT
CASSSRRNEEAFF
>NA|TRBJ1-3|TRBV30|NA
TGTGCCTGGAGTTACCCGGGTGGAAACACCATATATTTT
CAWSYPGGNTIYF
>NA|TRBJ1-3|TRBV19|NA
TGTGCCAGTAGTCCTCTCTCCTCTGGAAACACCATATATTTT
CASSPLSSGNTIYF
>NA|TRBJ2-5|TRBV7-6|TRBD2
TGTGCCAGCAGCACCCGGGACGGTCGGGAGGCCCAGTACTTC
CASSTRDGREAQYF